This T cell receptor (beta chain) was identified in a study of beta chain features in type 1 diabetes (dated by TCRdb to the late 2010s). About the investigation overall: Mean age, gender distribution, total cell number and subset yield did not differ between patients and healthy donors. A total of 85 million to 140 million sorted cells were examined across all samples, and the number of cells per subset was strongly correlated with RNA yield. In the study, recently diagnosed type 1 diabetes patients and matched healthy donors were compared on the TCRB repertoires of their sorted circulating CD4+ T cell subsets. Regulatory and stem cell-like memory subsets were isolated from only 8 patients and roughly 8 healthy donors, whereas naive and central memory subsets came from all 30 or so donors.

What the authors observed across the whole study: Because cDNA was sequenced instead of genomic DNA, highly expressing activated cells could be over-represented, though the groups showed no difference in activation or CD3 levels. Type 1 diabetes patients showed a moderate but significant shortening of TCRB CDR3 length in all four CD4+ subsets. PCR might favor shorter templates, but patient and control samples were amplified and corrected together, so any skew would affect both groups equally. Naive, central memory and regulatory TCRB repertoires appeared to be more alike among patients than among healthy donors. At VDJ recombination sites, patients with type 1 diabetes made fewer insertions and deleted more nucleotides, a pattern implying thymic rearrangement abnormalities. Because small numbers of individuals were included in the HLA sub-analyses, any influence of HLA type on TCRB rearrangement was left unresolved.

According to the germline V gene, CDR1 reads MDHEN and CDR2 reads SYDVKM. The CDR3, cysteine through phenylalanine, is 11 amino acids long. Just CDR3 DNA is preserved here, 33 bases in frame from base 1. A single peripheral blood draw of around 0.11 L on average was collected from each donor into heparinised tubes. Naive, central memory, regulatory and stem cell-like memory CD4+ T cells were sorted on a BD FACSAria II using a panel including CD45RO, CCR7, CD25, CD127, CD95 and CD27. Purity was above 95% for every sorted population. PBMCs were isolated immediately by Lymphoprep density gradient centrifugation and stained directly without culture. So that batch effects would be minimized, each experiment stained and sorted samples in pairs, pairing one healthy donor with one patient. A word on this clone: Its antigen is unknown. At one of its ends the junction is not consistent with the germline gene, which may arise from a read error.

All of the isolated RNA was reverse transcribed with the High Capacity cDNA Reverse Transcription Kit, so expressed TCRB transcripts were sequenced. Deep immunoSEQ sequencing was applied to naive, central memory and regulatory T cell samples, giving an average of around 3.4 million total reads per sample. Sorted cells were lysed in RLT buffer and RNA was extracted with DNase-treated RNeasy Micro or Mini kits, depending on cell number. Each cell subset was processed separately to prevent cross-contamination, with patient and healthy donor samples processed together. TCRB sequences were amplified from cDNA with the immunoSEQ multiplex PCR, producing 87-bp fragments spanning the CDR3 region. Amplicons were sequenced on the Illumina HiSeq platform. Per the authors' processing: Synthetic template baselines were used to correct PCR bias computationally, reads within Hamming distance 2 were collapsed, and singletons that could not be merged were discarded. Reads were aligned against IMGT to assign V, D and J genes, CDR3 length and insertions or deletions at six rearrangement sites. Clonotype counts were normalized to sorted cell number within each subset before computing true diversity and Gini coefficients with the tcR R package. The overlap coefficient, calculated on TCRB nucleotide sequences, was used to quantify repertoire sharing. Held by TCRdb, this immuneACCESS table contains in-frame sequences only and omits some clones. Under half of the omission traces to an unresolved V gene where checked; the cause of the rest is unknown. That table supplies the V and J calls and clone size; D and trimming were determined from the DNA. The sample table lists approximately 160,000 clones, 10% of them with a count of one. Of the sample, approximately 0.5% is held by the ten largest clones.

The sample was central memory CD4+ T cells from blood. This TCR derives from a man under 40 with type 1 diabetes. The chain was built from TRBV28 and TRBJ1-2, with TRBD1 tentatively as D gene (5 bases match). The CDR3 reads as follows: CASSIAQAISF. The base sequence is TGTGCCAGCAGTATTGCACAGGCAATCTCCTTC.